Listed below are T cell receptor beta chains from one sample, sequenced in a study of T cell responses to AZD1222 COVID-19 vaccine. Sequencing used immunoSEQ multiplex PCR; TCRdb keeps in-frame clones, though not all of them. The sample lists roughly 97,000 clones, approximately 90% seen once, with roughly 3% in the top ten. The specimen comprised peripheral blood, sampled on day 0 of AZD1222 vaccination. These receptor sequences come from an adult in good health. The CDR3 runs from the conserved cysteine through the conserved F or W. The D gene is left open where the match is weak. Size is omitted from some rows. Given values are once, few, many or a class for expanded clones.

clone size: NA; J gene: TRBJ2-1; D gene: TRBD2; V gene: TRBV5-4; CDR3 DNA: TGTGCCAGCAGCCGGAGCGGGGGACTCTACAATGAGCAGTTCTTC; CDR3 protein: CASSRSGGLYNEQFF
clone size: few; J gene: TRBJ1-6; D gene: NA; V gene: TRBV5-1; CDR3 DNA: TGCGCCAGCAGCTTTACAGGGACGACGAGCTCCTATAATTCACCCCTCCACTTT; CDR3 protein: CASSFTGTTSSYNSPLHF
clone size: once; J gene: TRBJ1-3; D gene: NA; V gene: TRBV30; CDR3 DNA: TGTGCCGGATCTACGTCGCCACGCACTGGAAACACCATATATTTT; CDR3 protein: CAGSTSPRTGNTIYF
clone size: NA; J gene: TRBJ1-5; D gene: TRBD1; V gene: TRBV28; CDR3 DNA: TGTGCCAGCAGCTTAACACAGGGGCGAAACAATCAGCCCCAGCATTTT; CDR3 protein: CASSLTQGRNNQPQHF
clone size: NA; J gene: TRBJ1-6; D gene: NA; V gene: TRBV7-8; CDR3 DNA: TGTGCCAGCGGCCAAAGCAATTCACCCCTCCACTTT; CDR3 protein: CASGQSNSPLHF
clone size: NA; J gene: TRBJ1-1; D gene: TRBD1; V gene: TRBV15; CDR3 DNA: TGTGCCACCAGCAGATCCCGGGACAGGGGAGGCCCACTGAACACTGAAGCTTTCTTT; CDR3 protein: CATSRSRDRGGPLNTEAFF
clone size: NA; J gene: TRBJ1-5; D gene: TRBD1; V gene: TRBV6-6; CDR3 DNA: TGTGCCAGCAGCCCCGGACAGGGGAGGGGAAATCAGCCCCAGCATTTT; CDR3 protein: CASSPGQGRGNQPQHF
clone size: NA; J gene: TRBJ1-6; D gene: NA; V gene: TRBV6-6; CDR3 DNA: TGTGCCAGCACAGCAGGAAATTCACCCCTCCACTTT; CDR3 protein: CASTAGNSPLHF
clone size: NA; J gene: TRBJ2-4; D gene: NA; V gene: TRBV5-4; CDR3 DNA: TGTGCCAGCAGCTTTGGCCAGGGAAGAAACATTCAGTACTTC; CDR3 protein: CASSFGQGRNIQYF
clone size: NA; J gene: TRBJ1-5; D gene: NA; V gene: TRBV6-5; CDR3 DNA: TGTGCCAGCACCTGGGCGGGGGTCAGCAATCAGCCCCAGCATTTT; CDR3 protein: CASTWAGVSNQPQHF
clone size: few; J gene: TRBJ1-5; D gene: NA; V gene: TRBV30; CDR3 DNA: TGTGCCTGGAGCCAGGGTTCAGGTCAGCCCCAGCATTTT; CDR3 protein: CAWSQGSGQPQHF
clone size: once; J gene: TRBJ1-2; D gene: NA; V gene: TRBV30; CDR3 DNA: TGTGCCTGGAGTGTACTACGAGAGGATGGCTACACCTTC; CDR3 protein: CAWSVLREDGYTF
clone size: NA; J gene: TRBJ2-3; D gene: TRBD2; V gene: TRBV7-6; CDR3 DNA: TGTGCCAGCAGCTGGCCTAGCGGGGGGGCCTTTCGCACAGATACGCAGTATTTT; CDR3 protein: CASSWPSGGAFRTDTQYF
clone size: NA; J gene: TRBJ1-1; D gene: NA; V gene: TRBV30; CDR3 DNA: TGTGCCTGGAGTCCCCAGTACACTGAAGCTTTCTTT; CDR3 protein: CAWSPQYTEAFF
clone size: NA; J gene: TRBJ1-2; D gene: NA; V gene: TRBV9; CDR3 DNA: TGTGCCAGCAGGCCTTTAGGGGAATATGGCTACACCTTC; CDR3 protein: CASRPLGEYGYTF
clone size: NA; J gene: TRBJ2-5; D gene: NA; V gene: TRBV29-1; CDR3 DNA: TGCAGCGTCAGGGAGGCAGAGACCCAGTACTTC; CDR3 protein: CSVREAETQYF
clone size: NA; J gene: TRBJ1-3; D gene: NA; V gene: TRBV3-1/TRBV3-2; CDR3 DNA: TGTGCCAGCAGCCAACGGGGCTCTGGAAACACCATATATTTT; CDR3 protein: CASSQRGSGNTIYF
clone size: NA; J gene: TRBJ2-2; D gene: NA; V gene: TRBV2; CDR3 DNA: TGTGCCAGCAGTGATCTGGCAGGGAGGACCGGGGAGCTGTTTTTT; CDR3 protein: CASSDLAGRTGELFF
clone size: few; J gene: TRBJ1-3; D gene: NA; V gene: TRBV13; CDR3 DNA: TGTGCCAGCAGCTCCCGATTCTCTGGAAACACCATATATTTT; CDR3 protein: CASSSRFSGNTIYF
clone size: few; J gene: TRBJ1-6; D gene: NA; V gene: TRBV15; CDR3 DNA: TGTGCCACCCGGCGGGGGTCGCTCTATAATTCACCCCTCCACTTT; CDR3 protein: CATRRGSLYNSPLHF
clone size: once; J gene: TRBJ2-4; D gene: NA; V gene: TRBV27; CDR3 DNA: TGTGCCAGCAGTCCAGCACAGACCCTAGCCAAAAACATTCAGTACTTC; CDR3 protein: CASSPAQTLAKNIQYF
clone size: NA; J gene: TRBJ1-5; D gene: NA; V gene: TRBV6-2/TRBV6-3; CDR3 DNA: TGTGCCAGCAGTTATATGGGGTGGGGCAATCAGCCCCAGCATTTT; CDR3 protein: CASSYMGWGNQPQHF
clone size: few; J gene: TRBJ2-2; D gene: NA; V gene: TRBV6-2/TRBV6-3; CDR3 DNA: TGTGCCAGCAGTTACGGGGGCACGAACACCGGGGAGCTGTTTTTT; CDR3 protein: CASSYGGTNTGELFF
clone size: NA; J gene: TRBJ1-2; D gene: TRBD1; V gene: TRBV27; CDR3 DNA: TGTGCCAGCAGCCCGACAGGGAACTATGGCTACACCTTC; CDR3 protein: CASSPTGNYGYTF
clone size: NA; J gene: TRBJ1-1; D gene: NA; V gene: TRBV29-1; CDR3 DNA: TGCAGCGTCCTGGTGGGGGGCATCACTGAAGCTTTCTTT; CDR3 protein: CSVLVGGITEAFF
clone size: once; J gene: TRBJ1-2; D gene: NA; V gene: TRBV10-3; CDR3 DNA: TGTGCCATCCGGAGGGGCGACAGTAACTATGGCTACACCTTC; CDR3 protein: CAIRRGDSNYGYTF
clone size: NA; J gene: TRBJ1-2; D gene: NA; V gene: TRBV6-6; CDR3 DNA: TGTGCCAGCAGGGACGGACCTCCCCGGGATGGCTACACCTTC; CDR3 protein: CASRDGPPRDGYTF
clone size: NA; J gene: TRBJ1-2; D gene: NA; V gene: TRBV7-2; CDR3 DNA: TGTGCCAGCGGCGGACAGCTAGATTCTAACTATGGCTACACCTTC; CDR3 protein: CASGGQLDSNYGYTF
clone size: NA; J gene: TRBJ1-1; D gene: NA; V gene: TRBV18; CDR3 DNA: TGTGCCAGCTCACCACAGGGGAGGGACACTGAAGCTTTCTTT; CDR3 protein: CASSPQGRDTEAFF
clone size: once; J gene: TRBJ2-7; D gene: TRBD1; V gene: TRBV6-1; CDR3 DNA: TGTGCCAGCAGTGTGCCTAGACAGGGTCAGGGTAACAGAAGGACCTACGAGCAGTACTTC; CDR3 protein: CASSVPRQGQGNRRTYEQYF
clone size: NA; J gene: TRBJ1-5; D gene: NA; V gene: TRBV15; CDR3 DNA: TGTGCCACCAGCAGAGATGTCGGAGTTGGTCAGCCCCAGCATTTT; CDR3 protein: CATSRDVGVGQPQHF
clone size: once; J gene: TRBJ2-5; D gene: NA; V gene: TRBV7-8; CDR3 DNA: TGTGCCAGCAGCTTTGGCCGGGGAATAGTAGAGACCCAGTACTTC; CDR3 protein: CASSFGRGIVETQYF
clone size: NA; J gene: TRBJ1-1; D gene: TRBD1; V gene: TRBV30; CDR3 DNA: TGTGCCTGGTTCGACAGGGAATCCCCTGAAGCTTTCTTT; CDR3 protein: CAWFDRESPEAFF
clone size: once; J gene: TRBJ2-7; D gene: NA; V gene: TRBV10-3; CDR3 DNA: TGTGCCATCAGCCGGGCCTACGAGCAGTACTTC; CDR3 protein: CAISRAYEQYF
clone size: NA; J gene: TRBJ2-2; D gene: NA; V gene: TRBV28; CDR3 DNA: TGTGCCACCGGGGGGCCCAGGGCCACCGGGGAGCTGTTTTTT; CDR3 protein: CATGGPRATGELFF
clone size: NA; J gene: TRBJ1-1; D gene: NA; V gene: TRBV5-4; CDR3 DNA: TGTGCCAGCAGCCCCGGGAGGGGTAGAGCTTTCTTT; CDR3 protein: CASSPGRGRAFF
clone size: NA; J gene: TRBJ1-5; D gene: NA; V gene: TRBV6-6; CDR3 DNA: TGTGCCAGCACTACCGGGGCTGGGGGCAATCAGCCCCAGCATTTT; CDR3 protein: CASTTGAGGNQPQHF
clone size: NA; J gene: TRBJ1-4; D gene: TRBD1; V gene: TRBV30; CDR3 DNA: TGTGCCTGGGACAGGGAATTCGGTGAAAAACTGTTTTTT; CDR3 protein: CAWDREFGEKLFF
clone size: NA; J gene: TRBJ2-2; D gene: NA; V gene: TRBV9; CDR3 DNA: TGTGCCAGCAGCGTAGGGGTGGCTTCCGGGGAGCTGTTTTTT; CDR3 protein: CASSVGVASGELFF
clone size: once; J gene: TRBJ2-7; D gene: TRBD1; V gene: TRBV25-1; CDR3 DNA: TGTGCCAGCAGGGCACAGGGGGGTGAGCAGTACTTC; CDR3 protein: CASRAQGGEQYF
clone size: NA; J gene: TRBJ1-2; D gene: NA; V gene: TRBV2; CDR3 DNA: TGTGCCAGCAGGGTTAACCGGAACTATGGCTACACCTTC; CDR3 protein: CASRVNRNYGYTF
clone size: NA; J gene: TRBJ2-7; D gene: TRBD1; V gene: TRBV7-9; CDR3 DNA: TGTGCCAGCAGCCCGACAGGGGGCAAGTACGAGCAGTACTTC; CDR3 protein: CASSPTGGKYEQYF
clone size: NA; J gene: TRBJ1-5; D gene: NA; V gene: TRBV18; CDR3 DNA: TGTGCCAGCTCACCAGCGGAGTATCAGCCCCAGCATTTT; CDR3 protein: CASSPAEYQPQHF
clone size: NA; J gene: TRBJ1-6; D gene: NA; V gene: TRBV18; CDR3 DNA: TGTGCCAGCTCACCATCGGGGTTCACCCTCCACTTT; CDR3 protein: CASSPSGFTLHF
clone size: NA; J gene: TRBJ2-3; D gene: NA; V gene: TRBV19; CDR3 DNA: TGTGCCAGTAGTATCCCAGGAGGGGGAGATACCTATACGCAGTATTTT; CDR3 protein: CASSIPGGGDTYTQYF
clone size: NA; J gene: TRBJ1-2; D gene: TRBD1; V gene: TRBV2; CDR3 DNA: TGTGCCAGCCGGACAGGGGGCTATGGCTACACCTTC; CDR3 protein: CASRTGGYGYTF
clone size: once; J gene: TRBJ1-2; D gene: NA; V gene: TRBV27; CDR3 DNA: TGTGCCAGCAGTTTACTGGGGGGTCATGGCTACACCTTC; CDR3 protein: CASSLLGGHGYTF
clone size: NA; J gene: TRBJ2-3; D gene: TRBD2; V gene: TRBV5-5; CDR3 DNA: TGTGCCAGCAGCTTTGATCCGAGCGGGGGGCCCACAGATACGCAGTATTTT; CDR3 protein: CASSFDPSGGPTDTQYF
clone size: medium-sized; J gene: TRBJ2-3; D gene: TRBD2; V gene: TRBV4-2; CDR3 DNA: TGTGCCAGCAGCCAAGAGCGGGGGGGCCCAGATACGCAGTATTTT; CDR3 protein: CASSQERGGPDTQYF
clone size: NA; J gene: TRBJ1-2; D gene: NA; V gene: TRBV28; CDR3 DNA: TGTGCCAGCAGTTCTCCCCCCCGGGCATTCGATGGCTACACCTTC; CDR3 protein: CASSSPPRAFDGYTF
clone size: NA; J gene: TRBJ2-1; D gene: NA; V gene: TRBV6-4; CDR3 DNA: TGTGCCAGCAGTGACGGGACCGTATCCTACAATGAGCAGTTCTTC; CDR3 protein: CASSDGTVSYNEQFF
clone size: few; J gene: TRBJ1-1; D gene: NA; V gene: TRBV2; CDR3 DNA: TGTGCCAGCAGTGGAGACACGAACACTGAAGCTTTCTTT; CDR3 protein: CASSGDTNTEAFF
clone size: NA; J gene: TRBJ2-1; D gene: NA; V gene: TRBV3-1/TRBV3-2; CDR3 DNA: TGTGCCAGCAGCCACCAGGGTGATGAGCAGTTCTTC; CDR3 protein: CASSHQGDEQFF